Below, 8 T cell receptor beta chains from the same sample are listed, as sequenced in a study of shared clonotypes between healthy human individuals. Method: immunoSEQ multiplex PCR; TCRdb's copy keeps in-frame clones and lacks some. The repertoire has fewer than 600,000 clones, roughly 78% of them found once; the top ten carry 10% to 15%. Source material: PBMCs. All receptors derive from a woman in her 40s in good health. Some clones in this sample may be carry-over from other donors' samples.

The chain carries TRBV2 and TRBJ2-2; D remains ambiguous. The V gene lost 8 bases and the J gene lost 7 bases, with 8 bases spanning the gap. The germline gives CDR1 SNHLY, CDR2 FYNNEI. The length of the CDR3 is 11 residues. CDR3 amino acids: CASGRIGELFF. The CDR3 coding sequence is TGTGCCAGCGGGCGGATCGGGGAGCTGTTTTTT.

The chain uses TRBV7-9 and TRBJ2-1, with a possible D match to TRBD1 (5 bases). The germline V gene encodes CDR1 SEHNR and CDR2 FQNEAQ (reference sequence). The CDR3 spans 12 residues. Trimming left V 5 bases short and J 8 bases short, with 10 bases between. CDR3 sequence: CASSHQGYEQFF. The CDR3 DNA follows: TGTGCCAGCAGCCATCAGGGCTATGAGCAGTTCTTC.

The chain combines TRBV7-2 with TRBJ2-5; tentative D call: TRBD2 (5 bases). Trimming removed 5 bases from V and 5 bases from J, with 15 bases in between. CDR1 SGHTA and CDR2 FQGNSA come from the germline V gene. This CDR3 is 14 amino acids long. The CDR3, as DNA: TGTGCCAGCAGCCCTCGGGGTAGAGGCGAGACCCAGTACTTC. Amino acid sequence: CASSPRGRGETQYF.

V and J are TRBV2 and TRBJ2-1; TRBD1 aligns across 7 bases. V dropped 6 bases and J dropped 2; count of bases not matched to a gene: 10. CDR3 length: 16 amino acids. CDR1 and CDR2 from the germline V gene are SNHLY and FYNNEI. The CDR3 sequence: CASRDTGTAAYNEQFF. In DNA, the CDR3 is TGTGCCAGCAGGGATACCGGGACAGCAGCCTACAATGAGCAGTTCTTC.

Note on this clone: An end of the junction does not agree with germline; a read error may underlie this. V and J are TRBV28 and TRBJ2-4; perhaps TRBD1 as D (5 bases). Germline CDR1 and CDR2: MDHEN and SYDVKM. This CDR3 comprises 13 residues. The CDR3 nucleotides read TGCGCCGAGGCCCTGGGGCGTGATAGCATTCAGTACTTC. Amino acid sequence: CAEALGRDSIQYF.

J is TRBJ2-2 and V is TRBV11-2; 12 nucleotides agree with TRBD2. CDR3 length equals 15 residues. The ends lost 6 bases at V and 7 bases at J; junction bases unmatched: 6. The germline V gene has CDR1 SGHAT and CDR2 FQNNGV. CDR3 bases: TGTGCCAGCAGGGCGCTAGCGGGAGGGGTCGGGGAGCTGTTTTTT. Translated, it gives CASRALAGGVGELFF.

Written as DNA, the CDR3 is TGTGCCAGCAGCTTGAGGGGTCCCTACAATGAGCAGTTCTTC. Its protein product is CASSLRGPYNEQFF. The J gene is TRBJ2-1, the V gene TRBV7-2; either TRBD1 or TRBD2 may fit D (5 bases each). Germline CDR1 SGHTA, CDR2 FQGNSA. The ends were cut back, 3 bases at V and 2 bases at J, with 8 bases in the middle. The CDR3 has 14 amino acids.

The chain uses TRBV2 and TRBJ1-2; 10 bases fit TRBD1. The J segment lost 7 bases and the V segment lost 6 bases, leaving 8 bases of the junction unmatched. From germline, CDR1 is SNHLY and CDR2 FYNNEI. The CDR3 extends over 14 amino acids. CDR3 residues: CASRVDRGLAGYTF. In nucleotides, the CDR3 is TGTGCCAGCAGAGTAGACAGGGGGCTGGCTGGCTACACCTTC.